Listed below are T cell receptor beta chains from one sample, sequenced in a study of shared clonotypes between healthy human individuals. Assay: immunoSEQ multiplex PCR; the TCRdb copy retains only in-frame clones and omits some. This table has 600,000 or so clones, 95% to 98% appearing once. Source material: naive CD8+ T cells sorted from blood. Receptors were obtained from a young man in good health. Both conserved end residues are part of each CDR3. The D gene is left open where the match is weak. Where a row states a size, it is once, few, many or the class of an expanded clone; other rows omit it.

>-|TRBV28|TRBJ1-1|-
TGTGCCAGCAGTCGTCGAGAAGGTAATGGTGAAGCTTTCTTT
CASSRREGNGEAFF
>-|TRBV2|TRBJ2-6|-
TGTGCCATCTCCATCCCCGCTGGGGCCAACGTCCTGACTTTC
CAISIPAGANVLTF
>-|TRBV6-5|TRBJ2-7|-
TGTGCCAGCAGTTTCGCTGGGGACTCCTACGAGCAGTACTTC
CASSFAGDSYEQYF
>-|TRBV4-1|TRBJ2-3|-
TGCGCCAGCAGCCAAGATGACGAGCCCACAGATACGCAGTATTTT
CASSQDDEPTDTQYF
>TRBD1|TRBV29-1|TRBJ2-7|-
TGCAGCGCCCACAGGGGCGAGGGCTACGAGCAGTACTTC
CSAHRGEGYEQYF
>-|TRBV7-9|TRBJ2-7|-
TGTGCCAGCAGCGATACGATTCACTACGAGCAGTACTTC
CASSDTIHYEQYF
>-|TRBV7-9|TRBJ2-7|once
TGTGCCAGCAGCCCCCGACACACAGACTACGAGCAGTACTTC
CASSPRHTDYEQYF
>-|TRBV29-1|TRBJ2-5|-
TGCAGCCATCAGGACCAAGAGACCCAGTACTTC
CSHQDQETQYF
>-|TRBV10-3|TRBJ2-7|-
TGTGCCATCAGTGAGTCGGGCAGCTCCTACGAGCAGTACTTC
CAISESGSSYEQYF
>-|TRBV27|TRBJ2-1|once
TGTGCCAGCAGCCCCAGAGGGGGAAGGTACAATGAGCAGTTCTTC
CASSPRGGRYNEQFF
>TRBD2|TRBV29-1|TRBJ2-1|-
TGCAGCGTAGAGGGGACTAGCGGAGATGACGTGGATGAGCAGTTCTTC
CSVEGTSGDDVDEQFF
>TRBD1|TRBV5-1|TRBJ2-7|-
TGCGCCAGCAGTAAACCGGGACAGGGGCGGTACGAGCAGTACTTC
CASSKPGQGRYEQYF
>-|TRBV7-9|TRBJ2-5|once
TGTGCCAGCAGCTTAGTCGGGGGACAAGAGACCCAGTACTTC
CASSLVGGQETQYF
>TRBD1|TRBV5-5|TRBJ2-7|-
TGTGCCAGCAGCCCATGGACAGGGGGAGGCGAGCAGTACTTC
CASSPWTGGGEQYF
>TRBD2|TRBV5-1|TRBJ2-1|-
TGCGCCAGCAGCTTGGTCACTAGCGGGGTAGACAATGAGCAGTTCTTC
CASSLVTSGVDNEQFF
>-|TRBV7-9|TRBJ1-1|-
TGTGCCAGCGACAAGGGGCTCGCTGAAGCTTTCTTT
CASDKGLAEAFF
>TRBD2|TRBV15|TRBJ2-7|-
TGTGCCACCAGCCCCCACCCCGTTCTTGATAGCGGGAGAGCCTACGAGCAGTACTTC
CATSPHPVLDSGRAYEQYF
>-|TRBV27|TRBJ2-7|-
TGTGCCAGCAGTTTATCAGGGAAGTCCTACGAGCAGTACTTC
CASSLSGKSYEQYF
>TRBD2|TRBV7-9|TRBJ2-7|-
TGTGCCAGCAGCTTACTAGCGGGATTCTCCTACGAGCAGTACTTC
CASSLLAGFSYEQYF
>-|TRBV5-4|TRBJ2-1|-
TGTGCCAGCAGTCCAGGGGGGAATGAGCAGTTCTTC
CASSPGGNEQFF
>TRBD1|TRBV6-5|TRBJ2-7|-
TGTGCCAGCAGTTACTTTCAGGGGGAGTACGAGCAGTACTTC
CASSYFQGEYEQYF
>-|TRBV27|TRBJ2-5|-
TGTGCCAGCAGTCCTCCTTCTGTCCTTAAACAAGAGACCCAGTACTTC
CASSPPSVLKQETQYF
>-|TRBV27|TRBJ2-1|-
TGTGCCAGCAGTTTACCGTACCTCGGTGAGCAGTTCTTC
CASSLPYLGEQFF
>-|TRBV4-3|TRBJ2-7|-
TGCGCCAGCAGCCAAGATTTGCCGGACTCTTCCTACGAGCAGTACTTC
CASSQDLPDSSYEQYF
>TRBD1|TRBV7-8|TRBJ2-1|-
TGTGCCAGCAGCTATTTAACAGGGGGAGAGCAGTTCTTC
CASSYLTGGEQFF
>-|TRBV27|TRBJ2-7|-
TGTGCCAGCAGTATCGGACGGGAGCGGGAGCAGTACTTC
CASSIGREREQYF
>TRBD2|TRBV4-2|TRBJ2-7|-
TGTGCCACCGCGAGCGGGACCCCCTACGAGCAGTACTTC
CATASGTPYEQYF
>-|TRBV2|TRBJ2-3|-
TGTGCCAGCAGTGATCGAGGACTTTTAACGGACACAGATACGCAGTATTTT
CASSDRGLLTDTDTQYF
>-|TRBV18|TRBJ1-1|-
TGTGCCAGCTCACCAGGGAGCACTGAAGCTTTCTTT
CASSPGSTEAFF
>TRBD2|TRBV11-2|TRBJ2-1|-
TGTGCCAGCAGCACCCTAGCGGCCTACAATGAGCAGTTCTTC
CASSTLAAYNEQFF
>-|TRBV4-1|TRBJ2-5|-
TGCGCCAGCAGCCAAGAAGCGTCTGGGGGGCGCCTGGAGACCCAGTACTTC
CASSQEASGGRLETQYF
>-|TRBV13|TRBJ2-1|-
TGTGCCAGCAGCTTACTGCAGGAATGGGGCAATGAGCAGTTCTTC
CASSLLQEWGNEQFF
>-|TRBV27|TRBJ2-7|-
TGTGCCAGCAGTGTACCAAACGGGGGTGGCTACGAGCAGTACTTC
CASSVPNGGGYEQYF
>-|TRBV7-9|TRBJ2-7|-
TGTGCCAGCAGCGGAAGGACCGGCAACTACGAGCAGTACTTC
CASSGRTGNYEQYF
>TRBD1|TRBV29-1|TRBJ2-7|-
TGCAGCGCTCTCCGACAGGGAACCTACGAGCAGTACTTC
CSALRQGTYEQYF
>-|TRBV15|TRBJ1-2|-
TGTGCCACCAGTCAGGGGCAACCCAGCCATGGCTACACCTTC
CATSQGQPSHGYTF
>TRBD1|TRBV15|TRBJ2-1|-
TGTGCCACCAGCAGAGCTAGGACAGGGATATACAATGAGCAGTTCTTC
CATSRARTGIYNEQFF
>TRBD1|TRBV29-1|TRBJ2-7|-
TGCAGCGTCGTCTGGACAGGGGCCTACGAGCAGTACTTC
CSVVWTGAYEQYF
>TRBD1|TRBV2|TRBJ2-3|-
TGTGCCAGCAGGGCGACAGGGCTTAACACAGATACGCAGTATTTT
CASRATGLNTDTQYF
>TRBD2|TRBV28|TRBJ2-3|-
TGTGCCAGCAGTTATAGGGGTAGCGGGAGGGGAGATACGCAGTATTTT
CASSYRGSGRGDTQYF
>-|TRBV4-1|TRBJ2-5|-
TGCGCCAGCAGCCCCCCATGGGGGGGACAGCAAGAGACCCAGTACTTC
CASSPPWGGQQETQYF
>-|TRBV4-1|TRBJ2-7|-
TGCGCCAGCAGCCAAGATCAGACTATTCTCGTCCACGAGCAGTACTTC
CASSQDQTILVHEQYF
>-|TRBV27|TRBJ1-5|-
TGTGCCAGCAGCATCGGAGTTTCTGGAAATCAGCCCCAGCATTTT
CASSIGVSGNQPQHF
>-|TRBV27|TRBJ1-5|-
TGTGCCAGCAGTTTATCGTTCCTGGGCAATCAGCCCCAGCATTTT
CASSLSFLGNQPQHF
>TRBD2|TRBV5-6|TRBJ2-7|once
TGTGCCAGCAGCTTGGGGACTAGCACTCTTAAGACATTC
CASSLGTSTLKTF
>-|TRBV27|TRBJ2-1|many
TGTGCCAGCAGTCAACTAGATATAGAGGATGAGCAGTTCTTC
CASSQLDIEDEQFF
>TRBD1|TRBV6-1|TRBJ1-2|-
TGTGCCAGCAGGAAAGGACAGGGTGGCTACACCTTC
CASRKGQGGYTF
>-|TRBV4-1|TRBJ2-3|-
TGCGCCAGCAGCCAAGAAAGGCCTCTACCTCCGCAGTATTTT
CASSQERPLPPQYF
>-|TRBV6-1|TRBJ2-1|-
TGTGCCAGCAGTGGATTACTCCTACCCAATGAGCAGTTCTTC
CASSGLLLPNEQFF
>-|TRBV5-1|TRBJ2-7|-
TGCGCCAGCAGCGCCGGACTGGGGGCCTACGAGCAGTACTTC
CASSAGLGAYEQYF
>-|TRBV9|TRBJ2-7|-
TGTGCCAGCAGGGGGGGCGGGATCGAGCAGTACTTC
CASRGGGIEQYF
>-|TRBV10-3|TRBJ2-5|-
TGTGCCATCAGCGAGGGGAGACAAGAGACCCAGTACTTC
CAISEGRQETQYF
>TRBD1|TRBV6-8|TRBJ2-2|-
TGTGCCAGCAGCAAAACCGGGACAGGGGACACCGGGGAGCTGTTTTTT
CASSKTGTGDTGELFF
>TRBD2|TRBV27|TRBJ2-7|-
TGTGCCAGCAGCCCTGAATTAGCGGGAGAACTCGAGCAGTACTTC
CASSPELAGELEQYF
>TRBD2|TRBV27|TRBJ2-1|-
TGTGCCAGCAGTTTATGGGCTAGCGGGGGGAACAATGAGCAGTTCTTC
CASSLWASGGNNEQFF
>TRBD2|TRBV7-2|TRBJ2-1|-
TGTGCCAGCAGCGCGGGACTAGCTTTCCGCTCCTACAATGAGCAGTTCTTC
CASSAGLAFRSYNEQFF